This passage covers 4 T cell receptor beta chains from one sample sequenced in a study of blood T cells in healthy people across ages. Then a second PCR, running about 6 to 12 cycles, was carried out with a sample-barcoded 5' primer and a J-beta primer mix. TCRdb processed the 5' RACE reads anew with MiXCR; each CDR3 protein has one entry. The sample lists 660,000 or so distinct CDR3 sequences, about 53% occurring once. What was sequenced was blood. The receptor set was obtained from a man aged 55 to 70 in good health.

This clonotype was picked up a small number of times. This rearrangement joins TRBV27 to TRBJ1-6, with D unclear. With 0 bases removed from V and 7 bases from J, the gap between germline ends came to 7 bases. Germline lookup yields CDR1 MNHEY and CDR2 SMNVEV (reference sequence). The CDR3 covers 14 residues. The CDR3 protein is CASSLSGRNSPLHF. In DNA, the CDR3 is TGTGCCAGCAGTTTATCAGGGAGAAATTCACCCCTCCACTTT.

The chain couples TRBV21-1 to TRBJ2-4; TRBD1, the table's D call, was not compared with the DNA. The assigned J gene may be wrong: the sequence end matches TRBJ2-5 better. TRBV21-1 is reported as a pseudogene. This CDR3 contains 15 residues. The DNA for the CDR3 is TGTGCCAGCAGCAAGGAAAGCAGGGCGGGGGAGACCCAGTACTTC. This encodes CASSKESRAGETQYF.

V and J are TRBV6-5 and TRBJ2-1; D remains unclear. V was cut by 9 bases and J by 3 bases, with 15 bases left in between. Germline V gene sequence: CDR1 MNHEY, CDR2 SVGAGI. The CDR3 spans 14 residues. CDR3 in amino acids: CASQAERSYNEQFF. CDR3 sequence (DNA): TGTGCCAGTCAGGCCGAACGGAGCTACAATGAGCAGTTCTTC.

As to this clonotype: One end of the junction varies from germline; a read error may be responsible. The chain has TRBV6-1 and TRBJ2-1; TRBD1 matches 7 bases. The CDR3 contains 13 residues. Germline assignment: CDR1 MNHNS and CDR2 SASEGT. The CDR3 bases are TGTGCCAGCAGGGAAGGAGCGACAGGGCCGCAGTTCTTC. It codes for CASREGATGPQFF.